This T cell receptor beta chain originates from a study of Ad26.COV2.S vaccination and SARS-CoV-2 variants. For the study at large: Ad26.COV2.S given intramuscularly, once or twice 56 days apart. Study results and limitations: Vaccinees and placebo recipients showed similar non-spike TCR breadth.

About this clone: The antigen remains unidentified.

Treatment indicated: about 20 received Ad26.COV2.S at low or high dose, single or two shots; 5 received placebo; per-sample allocation not given. Vaccine and placebo recipients were sampled on day 63 after the first injection. From germline, CDR1 is SGHKS and CDR2 YYEKEE (reference sequence). The CDR3 is made up of 14 amino acids. V was pared by 4 bases and J by 2 bases, with 13 bases between. Assay used: immunoSEQ multiplex PCR; TCRdb lists only in-frame clones, some missing. Of around 320,000 clones in the sample, about 86% are singletons; the top ten hold 1.9%. This chain joins TRBV5-5 and TRBJ2-7; D might be TRBD2 (5 bases). This TCR was recovered from a person between 18 and 59 years old who received the Ad26.COV2.S COVID-19 vaccine or a placebo. Sequenced material: peripheral blood, taken in a trial of Ad26.COV2.S vaccine versus placebo. In DNA, the CDR3 is TGTGCCAGCAGCCGGCCCGGACTTACCTACGAGCAGTACTTC. This encodes CASSRPGLTYEQYF.